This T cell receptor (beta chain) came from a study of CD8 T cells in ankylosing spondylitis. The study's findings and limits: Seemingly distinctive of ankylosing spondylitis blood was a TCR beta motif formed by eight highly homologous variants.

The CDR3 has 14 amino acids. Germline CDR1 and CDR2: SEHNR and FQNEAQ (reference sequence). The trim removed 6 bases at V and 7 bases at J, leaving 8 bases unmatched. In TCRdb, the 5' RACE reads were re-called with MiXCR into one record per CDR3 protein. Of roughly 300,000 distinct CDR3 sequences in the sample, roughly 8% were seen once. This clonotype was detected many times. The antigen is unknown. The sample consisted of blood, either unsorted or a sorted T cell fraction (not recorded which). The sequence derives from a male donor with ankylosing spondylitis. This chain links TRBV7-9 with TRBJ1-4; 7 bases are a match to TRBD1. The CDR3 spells CASSADRAAEKLFF. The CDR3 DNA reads TGTGCCAGCAGTGCTGACAGGGCGGCTGAAAAACTGTTTTTT.